The present TCR beta chain was sequenced within a study of monozygotic twins with inflammatory bowel disease. The CDR3 contains 14 residues. Looked up from germline, CDR1 is SGHAT and CDR2 is FQNNGV. One entry per CDR3 protein, without DNA, is what TCRdb gives after re-calling the 5' RACE reads. The sample table includes hundreds of thousands of distinct CDR3 sequences. The receptor was isolated from a human donor with ulcerative colitis or Crohn's disease, or a healthy co-twin of an affected twin (not recorded which). This chain uses TRBV11-2 with TRBJ1-2. The sequencing sample was made of blood. The CDR3 sequence: CASSLDGEDYGYTF.